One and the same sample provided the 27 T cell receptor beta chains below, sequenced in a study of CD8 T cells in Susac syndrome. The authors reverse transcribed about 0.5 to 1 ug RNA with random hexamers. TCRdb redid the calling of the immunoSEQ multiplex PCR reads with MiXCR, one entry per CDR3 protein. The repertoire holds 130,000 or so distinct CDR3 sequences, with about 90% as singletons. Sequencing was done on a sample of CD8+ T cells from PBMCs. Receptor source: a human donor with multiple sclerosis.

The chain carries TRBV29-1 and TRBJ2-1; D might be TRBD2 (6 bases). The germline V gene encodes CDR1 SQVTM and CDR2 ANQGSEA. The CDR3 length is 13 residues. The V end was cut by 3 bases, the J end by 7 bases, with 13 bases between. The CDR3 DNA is TGCAGCGTTGACCCACGGGCGGGGAATGAGCAGTTCTTC. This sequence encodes CSVDPRAGNEQFF.

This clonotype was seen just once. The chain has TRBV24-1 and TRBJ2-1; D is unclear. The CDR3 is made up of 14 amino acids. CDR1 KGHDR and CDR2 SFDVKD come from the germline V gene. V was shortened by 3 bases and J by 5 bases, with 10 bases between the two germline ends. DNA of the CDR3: TGTGCCACCAGTGATCCTCTCCGAAACAATGAGCAGTTCTTC. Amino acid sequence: CATSDPLRNNEQFF.

In nucleotides, the CDR3 is TGCAGCGTTGTTCCGTGGACTAGCGGGAGGGCCGGTGAGCAGTTCTTC. Protein: CSVVPWTSGRAGEQFF. The chain carries TRBV29-1 and TRBJ2-1, with 15 bases that match TRBD2. Germline V gives CDR1 SQVTM, CDR2 ANQGSEA. The ends lost 4 bases at V and 9 bases at J; junction bases unmatched: 10. The CDR3 loop spans 16 amino acids.

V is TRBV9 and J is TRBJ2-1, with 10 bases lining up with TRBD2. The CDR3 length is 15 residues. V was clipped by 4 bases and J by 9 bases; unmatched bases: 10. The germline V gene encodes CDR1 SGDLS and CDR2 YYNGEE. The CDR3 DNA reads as TGTGCCAGCAGCATCACTAGCGGGATGGGAGTTGAGCAGTTCTTC. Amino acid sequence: CASSITSGMGVEQFF. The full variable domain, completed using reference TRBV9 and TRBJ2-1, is DSGVTQTPKHLITATGQRVTLRCSPRSGDLSVYWYQQSLDQGLQFLIQYYNGEERAKGNILERFSAQQFPDLHSELNLSSLELGDSALYFCASSITSGMGVEQFFGPGTRLTVL.

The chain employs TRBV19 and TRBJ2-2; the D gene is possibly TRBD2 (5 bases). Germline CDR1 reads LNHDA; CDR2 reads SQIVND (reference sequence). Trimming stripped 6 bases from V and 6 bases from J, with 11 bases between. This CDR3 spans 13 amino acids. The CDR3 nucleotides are TGTGCCAGTAGCCTGCCGGGGTCCGGGGAGCTGTTTTTT. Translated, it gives CASSLPGSGELFF.

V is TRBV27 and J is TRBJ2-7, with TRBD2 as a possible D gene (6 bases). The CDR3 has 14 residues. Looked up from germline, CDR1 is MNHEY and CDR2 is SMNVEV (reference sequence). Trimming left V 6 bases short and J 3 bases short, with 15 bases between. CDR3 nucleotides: TGTGCCAGCAGCCCATCCGGGGGAAACTACGAGCAGTACTTC. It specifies CASSPSGGNYEQYF.

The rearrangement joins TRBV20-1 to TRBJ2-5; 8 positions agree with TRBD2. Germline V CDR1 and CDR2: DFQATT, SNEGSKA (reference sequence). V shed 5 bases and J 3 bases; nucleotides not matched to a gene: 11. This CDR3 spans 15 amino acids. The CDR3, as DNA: TGCAGTGCTCCCCCACTAGCGGAGGGGGAAGAGACCCAGTACTTC. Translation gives CSAPPLAEGEETQYF.

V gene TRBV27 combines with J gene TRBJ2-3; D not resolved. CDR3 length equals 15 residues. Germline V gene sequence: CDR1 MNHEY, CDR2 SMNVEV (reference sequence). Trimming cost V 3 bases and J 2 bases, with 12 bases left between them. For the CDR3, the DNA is TGTGCCAGCAGTTTCGGTGCCAGGAACACAGATACGCAGTATTTT. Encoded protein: CASSFGARNTDTQYF.

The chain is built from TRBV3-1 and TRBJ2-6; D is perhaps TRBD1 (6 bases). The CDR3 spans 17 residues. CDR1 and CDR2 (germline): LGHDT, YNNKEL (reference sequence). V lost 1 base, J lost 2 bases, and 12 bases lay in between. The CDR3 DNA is TGTGCCAGCAGCCAAGCCCTTCCAGGGGCTGGGGCCAACGTCCTGACTTTC. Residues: CASSQALPGAGANVLTF. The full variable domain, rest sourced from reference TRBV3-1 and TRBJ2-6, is DTAVSQTPKYLVTQMGNDKSIKCEQNLGHDTMYWYKQDSKKFLKIMFSYNNKELIINETVPNRFSPKSPDKAHLNLHINSLELGDSAVYFCASSQALPGAGANVLTFGAGSRLTVL.

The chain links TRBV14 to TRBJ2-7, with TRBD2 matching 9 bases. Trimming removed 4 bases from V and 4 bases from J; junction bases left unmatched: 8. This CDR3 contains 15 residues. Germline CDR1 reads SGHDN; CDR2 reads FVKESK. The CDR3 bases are TGTGCCAGCAGCCCTTGGGGGAGCGGGAGGTACGAGCAGTACTTC. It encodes CASSPWGSGRYEQYF.

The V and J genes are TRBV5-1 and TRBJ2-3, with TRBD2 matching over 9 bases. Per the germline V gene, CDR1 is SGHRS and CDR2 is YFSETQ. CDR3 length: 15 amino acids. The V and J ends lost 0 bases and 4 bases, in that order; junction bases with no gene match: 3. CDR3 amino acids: CASSLGGRAADTQYF. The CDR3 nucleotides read TGCGCCAGCAGCTTGGGCGGGAGGGCCGCAGATACGCAGTATTTT.

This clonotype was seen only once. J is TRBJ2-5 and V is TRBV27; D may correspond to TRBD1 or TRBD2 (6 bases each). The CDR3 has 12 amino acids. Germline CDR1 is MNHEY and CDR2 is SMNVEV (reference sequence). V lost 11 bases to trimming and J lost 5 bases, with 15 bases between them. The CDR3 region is CASGGLTETQYF. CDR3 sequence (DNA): TGTGCCTCCGGGGGCTTGACGGAGACCCAGTACTTC.

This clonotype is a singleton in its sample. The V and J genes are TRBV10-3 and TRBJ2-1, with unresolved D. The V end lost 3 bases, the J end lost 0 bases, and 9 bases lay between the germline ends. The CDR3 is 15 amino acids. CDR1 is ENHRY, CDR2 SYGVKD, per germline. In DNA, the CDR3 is TGTGCCATCAGTGATTTGGAGAGCTCCTACAATGAGCAGTTCTTC. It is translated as CAISDLESSYNEQFF.

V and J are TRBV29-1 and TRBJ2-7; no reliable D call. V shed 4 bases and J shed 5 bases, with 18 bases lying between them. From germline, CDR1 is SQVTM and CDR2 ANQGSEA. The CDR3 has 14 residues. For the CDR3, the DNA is TGCAGCGTTGCCCCCCACTACGGCCTCAACGAGCAGTACTTC. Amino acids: CSVAPHYGLNEQYF.

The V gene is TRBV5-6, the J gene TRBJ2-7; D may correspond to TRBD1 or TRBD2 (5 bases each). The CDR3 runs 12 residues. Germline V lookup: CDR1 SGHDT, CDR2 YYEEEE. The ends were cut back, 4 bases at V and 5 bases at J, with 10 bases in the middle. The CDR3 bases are TGTGCCAGCAGCGGGGGAACTAACGAGCAGTACTTC. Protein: CASSGGTNEQYF.

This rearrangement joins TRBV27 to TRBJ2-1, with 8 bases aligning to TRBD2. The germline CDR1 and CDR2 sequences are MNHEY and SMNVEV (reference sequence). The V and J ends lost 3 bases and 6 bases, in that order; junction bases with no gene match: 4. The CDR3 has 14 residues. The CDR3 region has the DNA TGTGCCAGCAGTTTTTTTGCGGGAGGCAATGAGCAGTTCTTC. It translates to CASSFFAGGNEQFF.

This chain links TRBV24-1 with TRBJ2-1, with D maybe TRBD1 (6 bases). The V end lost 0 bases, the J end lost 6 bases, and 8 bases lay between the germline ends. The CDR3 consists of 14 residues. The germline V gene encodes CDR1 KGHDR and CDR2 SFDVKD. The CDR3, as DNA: TGTGCCACCAGTGATTTGGACAGGCCCAATGAGCAGTTCTTC. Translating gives CATSDLDRPNEQFF.

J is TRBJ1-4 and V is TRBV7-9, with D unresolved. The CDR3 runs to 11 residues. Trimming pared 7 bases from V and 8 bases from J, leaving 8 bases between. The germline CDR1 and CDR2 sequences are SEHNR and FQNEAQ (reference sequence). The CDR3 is CASTWEEKLFF. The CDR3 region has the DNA TGTGCCAGCACCTGGGAAGAAAAACTGTTTTTT.

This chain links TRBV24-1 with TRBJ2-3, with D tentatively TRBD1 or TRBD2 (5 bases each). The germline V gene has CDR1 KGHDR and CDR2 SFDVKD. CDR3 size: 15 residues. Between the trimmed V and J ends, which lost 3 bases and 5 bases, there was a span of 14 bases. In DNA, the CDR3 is TGTGCCACCAGTGATCGGGACCTGTGGGAAGATACGCAGTATTTT. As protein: CATSDRDLWEDTQYF.

The CDR3 loop is CASSAGTLVVGYTF. CDR3 nucleotides: TGTGCCAGCAGCGCCGGGACACTCGTAGTCGGCTACACCTTC. This sequence joins TRBV5-6 and TRBJ1-2; perhaps TRBD1 as D (6 bases). The length of the CDR3 is 14 residues. Trimming pared 4 bases from V and 8 bases from J, leaving 18 bases between. The germline V gene encodes CDR1 SGHDT and CDR2 YYEEEE.

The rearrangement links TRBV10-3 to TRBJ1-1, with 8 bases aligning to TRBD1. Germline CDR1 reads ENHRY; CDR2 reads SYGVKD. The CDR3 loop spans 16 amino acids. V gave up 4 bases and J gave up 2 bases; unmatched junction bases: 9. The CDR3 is CAISVRQGAFNTEAFF. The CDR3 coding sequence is TGTGCCATCAGTGTTCGGCAGGGGGCATTCAACACTGAAGCTTTCTTT.

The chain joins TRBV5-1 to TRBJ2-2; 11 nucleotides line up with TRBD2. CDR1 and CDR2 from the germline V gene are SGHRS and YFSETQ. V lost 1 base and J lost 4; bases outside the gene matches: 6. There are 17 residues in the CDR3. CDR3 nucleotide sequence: TGCGCCAGCAGCTTGACGACTAGCGGGACTTCCACCGGGGAGCTGTTTTTT. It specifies CASSLTTSGTSTGELFF.

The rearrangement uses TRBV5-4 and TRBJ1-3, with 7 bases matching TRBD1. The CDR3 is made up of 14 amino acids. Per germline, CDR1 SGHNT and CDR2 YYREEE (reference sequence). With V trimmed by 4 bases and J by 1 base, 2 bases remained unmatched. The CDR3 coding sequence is TGTGCCAGCAGCGAGGGACAGTCTGGAAACACCATATATTTT. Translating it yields CASSEGQSGNTIYF. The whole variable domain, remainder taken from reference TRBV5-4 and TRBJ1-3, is ETGVTQSPTHLIKTRGQQVTLRCSSQSGHNTVSWYQQALGQGPQFIFQYYREEENGRGNFPPRFSGLQFPNYSSELNVNALELDDSALYLCASSEGQSGNTIYFGEGSWLTVV.

CDR3 region: CASSSSGTPRDYGYTF. The CDR3 DNA reads TGTGCCAGCAGTTCATCCGGGACACCTCGCGACTATGGCTACACCTTC. The chain is built from TRBV12-3 or TRBV12-4 and TRBJ1-2; tentatively, D is TRBD1 (6 bases). The V and J ends lost 4 bases and 3 bases respectively, with 18 bases between them. The CDR3 runs 16 residues.

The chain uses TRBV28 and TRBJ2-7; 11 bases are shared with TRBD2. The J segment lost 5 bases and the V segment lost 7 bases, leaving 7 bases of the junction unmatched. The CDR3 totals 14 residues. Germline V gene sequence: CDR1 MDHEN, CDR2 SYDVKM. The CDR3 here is CASTLRLAGNEQYF. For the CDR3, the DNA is TGTGCCAGCACCTTGAGACTAGCGGGAAACGAGCAGTACTTC.

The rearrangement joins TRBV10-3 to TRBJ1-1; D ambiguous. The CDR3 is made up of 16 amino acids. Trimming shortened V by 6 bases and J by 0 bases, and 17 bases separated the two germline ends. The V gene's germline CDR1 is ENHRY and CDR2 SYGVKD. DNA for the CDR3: TGTGCCATCAGCTCCGGGCCCAGTGATATGAACACTGAAGCTTTCTTT. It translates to CAISSGPSDMNTEAFF.

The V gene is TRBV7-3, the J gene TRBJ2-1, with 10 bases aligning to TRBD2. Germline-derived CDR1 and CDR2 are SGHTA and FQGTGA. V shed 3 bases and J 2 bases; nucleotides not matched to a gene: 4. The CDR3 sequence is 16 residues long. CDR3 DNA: TGTGCCAGCAGCTTGAGCGGGAGGGCCGCCTACAATGAGCAGTTCTTC. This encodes CASSLSGRAAYNEQFF.